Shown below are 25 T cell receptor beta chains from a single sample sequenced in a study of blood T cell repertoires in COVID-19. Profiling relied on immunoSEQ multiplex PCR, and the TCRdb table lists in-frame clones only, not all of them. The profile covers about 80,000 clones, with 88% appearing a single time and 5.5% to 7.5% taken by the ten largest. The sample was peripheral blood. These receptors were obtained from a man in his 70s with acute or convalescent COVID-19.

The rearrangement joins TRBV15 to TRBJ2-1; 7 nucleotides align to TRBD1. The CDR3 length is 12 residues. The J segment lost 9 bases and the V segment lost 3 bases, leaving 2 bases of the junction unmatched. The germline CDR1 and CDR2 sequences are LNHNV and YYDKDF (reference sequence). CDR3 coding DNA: TGTGCCACCAGCAGGTGGGACAGTGAGCAGTTCTTC. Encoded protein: CATSRWDSEQFF.

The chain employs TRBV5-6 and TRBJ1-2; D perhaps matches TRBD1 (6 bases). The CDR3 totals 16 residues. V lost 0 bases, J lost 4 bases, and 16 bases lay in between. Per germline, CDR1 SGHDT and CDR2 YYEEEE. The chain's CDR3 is CASSLGSVRGGYGYTF. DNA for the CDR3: TGTGCCAGCAGCTTGGGTAGTGTCAGGGGCGGCTATGGCTACACCTTC.

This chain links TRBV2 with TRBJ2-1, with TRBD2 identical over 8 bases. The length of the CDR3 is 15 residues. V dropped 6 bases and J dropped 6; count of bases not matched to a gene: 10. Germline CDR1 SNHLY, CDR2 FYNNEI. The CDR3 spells CASSPGAGGINEQFF. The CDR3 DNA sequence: TGTGCCAGCAGCCCAGGGGCGGGAGGCATCAATGAGCAGTTCTTC.

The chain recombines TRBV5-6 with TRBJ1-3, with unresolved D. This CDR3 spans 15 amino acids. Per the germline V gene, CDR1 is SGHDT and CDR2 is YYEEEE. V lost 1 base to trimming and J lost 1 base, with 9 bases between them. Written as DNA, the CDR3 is TGTGCCAGCAGCTTGTCGCCACAATCTGGAAACACCATATATTTT. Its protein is CASSLSPQSGNTIYF. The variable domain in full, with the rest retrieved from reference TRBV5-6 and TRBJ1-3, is DAGVTQSPTHLIKTRGQQVTLRCSPKSGHDTVSWYQQALGQGPQFIFQYYEEEERQRGNFPDRFSGHQFPNYSSELNVNALLLGDSALYLCASSLSPQSGNTIYFGEGSWLTVV.

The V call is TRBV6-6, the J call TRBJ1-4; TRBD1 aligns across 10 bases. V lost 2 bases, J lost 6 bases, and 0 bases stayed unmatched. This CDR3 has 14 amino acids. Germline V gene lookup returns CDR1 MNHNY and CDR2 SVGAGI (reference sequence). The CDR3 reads CASSYGTGDEKLFF. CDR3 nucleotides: TGTGCCAGCAGTTACGGGACAGGGGATGAAAAACTGTTTTTT.

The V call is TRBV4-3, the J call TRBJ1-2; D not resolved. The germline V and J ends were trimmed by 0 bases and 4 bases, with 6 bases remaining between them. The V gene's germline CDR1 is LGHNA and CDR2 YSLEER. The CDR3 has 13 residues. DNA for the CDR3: TGCGCCAGCAGCCAAGAAGGGAGCTATGGCTACACCTTC. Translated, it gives CASSQEGSYGYTF.

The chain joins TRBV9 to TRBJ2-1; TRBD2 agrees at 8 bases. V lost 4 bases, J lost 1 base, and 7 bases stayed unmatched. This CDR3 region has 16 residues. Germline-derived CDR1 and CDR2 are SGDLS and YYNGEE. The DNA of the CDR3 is TGTGCCAGCAGCATCCATAGCGGGACTTCCTACAATGAGCAGTTCTTC. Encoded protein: CASSIHSGTSYNEQFF.

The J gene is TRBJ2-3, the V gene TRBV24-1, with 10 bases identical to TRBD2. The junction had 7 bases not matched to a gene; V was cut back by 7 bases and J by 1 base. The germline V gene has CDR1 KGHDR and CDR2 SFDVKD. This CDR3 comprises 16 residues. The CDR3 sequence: CATSPVTSGGTDTQYF. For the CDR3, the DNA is TGTGCCACCAGCCCCGTCACTAGCGGGGGCACAGATACGCAGTATTTT.

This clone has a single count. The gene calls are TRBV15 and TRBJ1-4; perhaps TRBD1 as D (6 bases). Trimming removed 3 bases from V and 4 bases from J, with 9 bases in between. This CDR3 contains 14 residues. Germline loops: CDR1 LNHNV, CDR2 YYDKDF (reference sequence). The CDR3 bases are TGTGCCACCAGCAGCGGACAGCTTAATGAAAAACTGTTTTTT. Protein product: CATSSGQLNEKLFF.

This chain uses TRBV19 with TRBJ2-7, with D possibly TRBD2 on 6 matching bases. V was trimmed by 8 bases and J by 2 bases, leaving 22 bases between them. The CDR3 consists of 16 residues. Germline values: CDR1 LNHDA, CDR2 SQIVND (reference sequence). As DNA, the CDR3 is TGTGCCAGTGCTTATGCATCTAGCGACTACACCTACGAGCAGTACTTC. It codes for CASAYASSDYTYEQYF.

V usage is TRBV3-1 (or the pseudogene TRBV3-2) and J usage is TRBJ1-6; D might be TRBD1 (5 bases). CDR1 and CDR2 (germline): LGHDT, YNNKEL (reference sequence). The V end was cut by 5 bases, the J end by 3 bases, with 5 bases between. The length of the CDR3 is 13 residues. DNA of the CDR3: TGTGCCAGCAGCGACAGCTATAATTCACCCCTCCACTTT. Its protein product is CASSDSYNSPLHF.

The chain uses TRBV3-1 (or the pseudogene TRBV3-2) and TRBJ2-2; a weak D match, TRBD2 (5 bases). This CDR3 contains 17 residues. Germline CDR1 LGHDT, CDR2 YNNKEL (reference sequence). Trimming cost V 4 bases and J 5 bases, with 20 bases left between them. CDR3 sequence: CASSLQIAGGRTGELFF. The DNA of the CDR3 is TGTGCCAGCAGCCTCCAGATAGCAGGAGGTCGTACCGGGGAGCTGTTTTTT.

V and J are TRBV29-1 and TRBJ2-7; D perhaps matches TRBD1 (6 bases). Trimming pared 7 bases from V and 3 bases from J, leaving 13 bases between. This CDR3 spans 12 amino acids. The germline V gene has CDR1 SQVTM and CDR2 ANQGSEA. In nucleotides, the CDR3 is TGCAGCGCCCTAGGACAGAACTACGAGCAGTACTTC. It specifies CSALGQNYEQYF.

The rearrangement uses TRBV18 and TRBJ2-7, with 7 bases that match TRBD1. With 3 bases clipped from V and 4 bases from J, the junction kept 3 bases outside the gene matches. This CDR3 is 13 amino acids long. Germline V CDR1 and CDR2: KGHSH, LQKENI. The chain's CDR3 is CASSPGQPYEQYF. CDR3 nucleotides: TGTGCCAGCTCACCGGGACAGCCATACGAGCAGTACTTC.

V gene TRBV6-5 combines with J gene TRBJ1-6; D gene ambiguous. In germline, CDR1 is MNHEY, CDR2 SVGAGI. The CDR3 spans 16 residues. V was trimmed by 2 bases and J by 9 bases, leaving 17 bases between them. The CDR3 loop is CASSYGWVRRGSPLHF. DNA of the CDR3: TGTGCCAGCAGTTACGGGTGGGTGCGTCGGGGTTCACCCCTCCACTTT.

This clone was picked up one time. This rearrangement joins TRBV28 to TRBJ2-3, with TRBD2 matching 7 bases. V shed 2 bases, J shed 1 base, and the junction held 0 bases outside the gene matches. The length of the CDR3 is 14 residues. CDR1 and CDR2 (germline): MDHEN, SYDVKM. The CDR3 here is CASSLGGGTDTQYF. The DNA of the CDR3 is TGTGCCAGCAGTTTAGGGGGGGGCACAGATACGCAGTATTTT. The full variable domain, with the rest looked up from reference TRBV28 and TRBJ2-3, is DVKVTQSSRYLVKRTGEKVFLECVQDMDHENMFWYRQDPGLGLRLIYFSYDVKMKEKGDIPEGYSVSREKKERFSLILESASTNQTSMYLCASSLGGGTDTQYFGPGTRLTVL.

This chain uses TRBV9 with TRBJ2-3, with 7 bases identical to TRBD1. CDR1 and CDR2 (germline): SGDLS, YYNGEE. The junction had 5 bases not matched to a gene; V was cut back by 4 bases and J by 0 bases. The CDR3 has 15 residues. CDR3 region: CASSTRQGSTDTQYF. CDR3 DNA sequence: TGTGCCAGCAGCACCAGACAGGGAAGCACAGATACGCAGTATTTT.

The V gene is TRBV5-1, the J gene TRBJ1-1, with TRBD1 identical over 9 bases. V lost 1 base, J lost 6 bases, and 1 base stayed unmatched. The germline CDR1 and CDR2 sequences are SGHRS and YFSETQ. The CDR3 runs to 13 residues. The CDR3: CASSLRDRAEAFF. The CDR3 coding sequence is TGCGCCAGCAGCTTGAGGGACAGGGCTGAAGCTTTCTTT. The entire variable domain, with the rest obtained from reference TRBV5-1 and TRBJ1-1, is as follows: KAGVTQTPRYLIKTRGQQVTLSCSPISGHRSVSWYQQTPGQGLQFLFEYFSETQRNKGNFPGRFSGRQFSNSRSEMNVSTLELGDSALYLCASSLRDRAEAFFGQGTRLTVV.

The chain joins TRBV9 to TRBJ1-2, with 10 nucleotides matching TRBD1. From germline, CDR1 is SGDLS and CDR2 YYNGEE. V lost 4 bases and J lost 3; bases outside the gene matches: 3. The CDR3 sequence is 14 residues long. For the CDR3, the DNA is TGTGCCAGCAGCAAGACAGGGGGCGACTATGGCTACACCTTC. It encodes CASSKTGGDYGYTF.

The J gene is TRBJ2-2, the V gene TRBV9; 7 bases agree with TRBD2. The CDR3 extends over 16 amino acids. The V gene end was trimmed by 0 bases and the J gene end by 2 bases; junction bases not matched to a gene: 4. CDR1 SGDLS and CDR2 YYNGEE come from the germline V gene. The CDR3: CASSVGLADNTGELFF. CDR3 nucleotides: TGTGCCAGCAGCGTAGGGCTAGCGGATAACACCGGGGAGCTGTTTTTT.

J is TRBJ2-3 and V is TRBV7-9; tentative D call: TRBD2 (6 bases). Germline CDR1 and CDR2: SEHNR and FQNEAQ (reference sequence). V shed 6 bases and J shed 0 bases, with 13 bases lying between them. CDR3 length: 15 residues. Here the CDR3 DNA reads TGTGCCAGCAGGTCGGGACTTGGTAGCACAGATACGCAGTATTTT. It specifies CASRSGLGSTDTQYF.

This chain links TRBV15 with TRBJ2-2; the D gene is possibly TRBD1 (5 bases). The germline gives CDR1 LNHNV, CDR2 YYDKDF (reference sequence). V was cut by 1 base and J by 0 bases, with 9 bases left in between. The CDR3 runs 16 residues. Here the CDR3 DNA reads TGTGCCACCAGCAGAGTTGACAGCGCGAACACCGGGGAGCTGTTTTTT. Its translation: CATSRVDSANTGELFF.

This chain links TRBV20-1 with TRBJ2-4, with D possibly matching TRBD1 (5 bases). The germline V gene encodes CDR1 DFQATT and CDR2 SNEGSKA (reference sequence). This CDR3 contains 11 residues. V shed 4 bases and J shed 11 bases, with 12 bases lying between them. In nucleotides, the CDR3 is TGCAGTGCTACCACAGGAATTCTTCAGTACTTC. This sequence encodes CSATTGILQYF.

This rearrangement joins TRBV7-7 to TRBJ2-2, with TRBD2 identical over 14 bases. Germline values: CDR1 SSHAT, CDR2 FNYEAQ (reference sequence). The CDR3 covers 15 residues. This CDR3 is CAKGTSGSLGGELFF. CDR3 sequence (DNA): TGTGCTAAAGGGACTAGCGGGAGTTTGGGGGGGGAGCTGTTTTTT.

For the CDR3, the DNA is TGTGCCAGCAGTTTTCGGGGTTTAAATGGCTACACCTTC. It codes for CASSFRGLNGYTF. The chain uses TRBV6-2 or TRBV6-3 and TRBJ1-2; unclear D gene. This CDR3 is built from 13 residues. Per germline, CDR1 MNHEY and CDR2 SVGEGT. V dropped 4 bases and J dropped 6 bases, with 12 bases sitting between them.